A single sample is the source of the 11 T cell receptor beta chains below, sequenced in a study of cytomegalovirus exposure and HLA in healthy donors. PCR primers comprised 60 Vbeta and 13 Jbeta primers. Generated by immunoSEQ multiplex PCR, the TCRdb table keeps only in-frame clones and is missing some. This sample has 150,000 to 200,000 clones, with roughly 82% found just once. The sample consisted of PBMCs. The receptors stem from a man aged 45-60 years in good health and CMV-seropositive.

V gene TRBV13 combines with J gene TRBJ2-3; 11 nucleotides match TRBD2. Germline V gene sequence: CDR1 PRHDT, CDR2 FYEKMQ (reference sequence). CDR3 size: 17 residues. V shed 2 bases, J shed 4 bases, and the junction held 8 bases outside the gene matches. The CDR3 region has the DNA TGTGCCAGCAGCTTACAGTTGATTAGCGGGGGGGCAGATACGCAGTATTTT. It is translated as CASSLQLISGGADTQYF.

The J gene is TRBJ2-3, the V gene TRBV7-9; a possible D gene is TRBD2 (6 bases). Germline CDR1 reads SEHNR; CDR2 reads FQNEAQ (reference sequence). This CDR3 is built from 14 residues. V dropped 5 bases and J dropped 3 bases, with 12 bases sitting between them. This CDR3 is CASSPWDSTDTQYF. DNA for the CDR3: TGTGCCAGCAGCCCGTGGGACTCGACAGATACGCAGTATTTT.

This chain connects TRBV6-6 to TRBJ2-7; D might be TRBD1 (7 bases). This CDR3 is 14 amino acids long. Deletions cut 2 bases from V and 6 bases from J, with 14 bases between. Germline values: CDR1 MNHNY, CDR2 SVGAGI (reference sequence). CDR3 nucleotide sequence: TGTGCCAGCAGTTACGGTGGAGGGGACAGCGAGCAGTACTTC. This translates into CASSYGGGDSEQYF.

The chain carries TRBV7-3 and TRBJ2-5; 11 nucleotides match TRBD2. Germline V CDR1 and CDR2: SGHTA, FQGTGA. V lost 5 bases to trimming and J lost 3 bases; unmatched junction nucleotides: 5. This CDR3 comprises 15 residues. CDR3 amino acids: CASSPQGLAEETQYF. In DNA, the CDR3 is TGTGCCAGCAGCCCGCAGGGACTAGCGGAAGAGACCCAGTACTTC.

The genes are TRBV27 and TRBJ2-2; 7 nucleotides align to TRBD2. The V gene's germline CDR1 is MNHEY and CDR2 SMNVEV (reference sequence). Unmatched junction bases numbered 10, after V lost 5 bases and J lost 7 bases. The CDR3 totals 15 residues. In nucleotides, the CDR3 is TGTGCCAGCAGTCCGACTAGCCACGGTATCGGGGAGCTGTTTTTT. Translating gives CASSPTSHGIGELFF.

The chain carries TRBV9 and TRBJ1-2; 7 positions agree with TRBD1. Looked up from germline, CDR1 is SGDLS and CDR2 is YYNGEE. Unmatched junction bases numbered 12, after V lost 0 bases and J lost 4 bases. The CDR3 totals 17 residues. CDR3 protein: CASSVDPTGEKSYGYTF. The CDR3, as DNA: TGTGCCAGCAGCGTAGACCCCACAGGGGAGAAGAGCTATGGCTACACCTTC.

J is TRBJ2-1 and V is TRBV5-1; 9 positions agree with TRBD2. Germline V lookup: CDR1 SGHRS, CDR2 YFSETQ. The CDR3 covers 17 residues. V lost 2 bases and J lost 2; bases outside the gene matches: 8. CDR3 sequence reads: CASSFPDAGGPYNEQFF. The DNA of the CDR3 is TGCGCCAGCAGCTTCCCAGACGCGGGAGGGCCCTACAATGAGCAGTTCTTC.

This chain connects TRBV5-1 to TRBJ2-1; tentative D call: TRBD2 (6 bases). Germline CDR1 and CDR2: SGHRS and YFSETQ. V lost 0 bases to trimming and J lost 10 bases, with 8 bases between them. This CDR3 region has 12 residues. The CDR3 sequence: CASSLAGVEQFF. The CDR3, as DNA: TGCGCCAGCAGCTTGGCGGGGGTCGAGCAGTTCTTC.

V is TRBV6-5 and J is TRBJ2-5, with a weak D call TRBD1 (6 bases). The end of the DNA is better explained by TRBJ2-7, so the J call may be wrong. CDR3 size: 15 residues. CDR1 MNHEY and CDR2 SVGAGI come from the germline V gene. CDR3 DNA: TGTGCCAGCAGCGCCCCGGGACAAACTCTCTACGAGCAGTACTTC. Its translation is CASSAPGQTLYEQYF.

This clone was detected a few times. This chain connects TRBV2 to TRBJ1-1; D not certain. The germline gives CDR1 SNHLY, CDR2 FYNNEI. The CDR3 runs 14 residues. V was clipped by 3 bases and J by 4 bases, with 12 bases between them. For the CDR3, the DNA is TGTGCCAGCAGTGATGCCAGGATAATCACTGAAGCTTTCTTT. This sequence encodes CASSDARIITEAFF.

The chain carries TRBV5-4 and TRBJ2-1, with a possible D match to TRBD2 (6 bases). The V end was cut by 5 bases, the J end by 4 bases, with 13 bases between. Germline V gene lookup returns CDR1 SGHNT and CDR2 YYREEE (reference sequence). CDR3 size: 14 residues. The CDR3 is CASSAPGLYNEQFF. The CDR3 nucleotides are TGTGCCAGCAGTGCTCCGGGACTTTACAATGAGCAGTTCTTC.